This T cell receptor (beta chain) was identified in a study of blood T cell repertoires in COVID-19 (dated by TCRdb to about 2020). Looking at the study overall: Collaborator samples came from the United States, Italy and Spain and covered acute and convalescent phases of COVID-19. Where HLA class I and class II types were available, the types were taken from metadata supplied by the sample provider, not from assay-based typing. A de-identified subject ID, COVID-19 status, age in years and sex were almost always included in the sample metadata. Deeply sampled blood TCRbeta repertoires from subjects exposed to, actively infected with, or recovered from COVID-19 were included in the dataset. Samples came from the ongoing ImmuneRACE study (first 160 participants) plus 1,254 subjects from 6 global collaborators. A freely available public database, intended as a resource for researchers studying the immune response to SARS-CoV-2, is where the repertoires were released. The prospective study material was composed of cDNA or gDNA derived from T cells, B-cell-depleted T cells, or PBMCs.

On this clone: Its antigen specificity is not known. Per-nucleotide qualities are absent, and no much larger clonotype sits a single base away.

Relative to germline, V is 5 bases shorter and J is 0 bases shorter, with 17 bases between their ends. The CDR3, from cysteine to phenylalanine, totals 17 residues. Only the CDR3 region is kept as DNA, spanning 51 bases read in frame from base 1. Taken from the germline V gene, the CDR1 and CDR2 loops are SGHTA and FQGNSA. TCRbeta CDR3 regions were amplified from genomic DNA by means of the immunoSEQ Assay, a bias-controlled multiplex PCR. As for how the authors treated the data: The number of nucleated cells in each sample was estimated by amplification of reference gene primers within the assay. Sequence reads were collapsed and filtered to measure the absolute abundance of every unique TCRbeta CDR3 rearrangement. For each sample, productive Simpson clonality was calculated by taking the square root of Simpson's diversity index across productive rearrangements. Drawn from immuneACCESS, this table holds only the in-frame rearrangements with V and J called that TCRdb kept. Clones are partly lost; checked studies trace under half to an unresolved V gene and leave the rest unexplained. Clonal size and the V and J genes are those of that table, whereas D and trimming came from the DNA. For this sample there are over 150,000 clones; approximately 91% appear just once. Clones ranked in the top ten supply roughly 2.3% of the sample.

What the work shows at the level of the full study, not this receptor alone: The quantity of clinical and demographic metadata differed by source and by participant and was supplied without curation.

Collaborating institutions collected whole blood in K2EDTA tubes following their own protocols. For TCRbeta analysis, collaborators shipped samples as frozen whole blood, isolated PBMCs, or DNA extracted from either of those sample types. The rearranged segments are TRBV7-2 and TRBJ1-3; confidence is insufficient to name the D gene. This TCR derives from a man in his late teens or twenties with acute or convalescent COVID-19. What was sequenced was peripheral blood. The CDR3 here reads CASSPQIASPSGNTIYF. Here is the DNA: TGTGCCAGCAGCCCCCAGATAGCAAGTCCCTCTGGAAACACCATATATTTT.